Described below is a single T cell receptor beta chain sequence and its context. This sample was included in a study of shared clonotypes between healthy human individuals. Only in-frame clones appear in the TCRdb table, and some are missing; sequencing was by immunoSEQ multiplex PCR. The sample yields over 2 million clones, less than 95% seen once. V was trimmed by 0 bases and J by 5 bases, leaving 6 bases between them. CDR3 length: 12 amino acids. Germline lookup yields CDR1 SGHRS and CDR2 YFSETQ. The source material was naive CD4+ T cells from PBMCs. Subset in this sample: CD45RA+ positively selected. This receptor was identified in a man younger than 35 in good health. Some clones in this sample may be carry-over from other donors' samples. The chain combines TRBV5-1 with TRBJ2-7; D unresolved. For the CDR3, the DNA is TGCGCCAGCAGCTTGGCCTTCGACGAGCAGTACTTC. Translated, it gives CASSLAFDEQYF. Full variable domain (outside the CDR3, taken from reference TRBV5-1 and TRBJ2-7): KAGVTQTPRYLIKTRGQQVTLSCSPISGHRSVSWYQQTPGQGLQFLFEYFSETQRNKGNFPGRFSGRQFSNSRSEMNVSTLELGDSALYLCASSLAFDEQYFGPGTRLTVT.